What follows is one T cell receptor (beta chain) and its context. Antigen: not known. The primer mix had 60 Vbeta and 13 Jbeta primers. Original handling: Approximately 11 million shared chains were among approximately 87 million unique TCR beta chains counted in a later analysis. Method: immunoSEQ multiplex PCR; TCRdb's copy keeps in-frame clones and lacks some. V and J calls and clone size are those listed in that table; D and trimming were worked out from the DNA. Found here are 85,000 to 100,000 clones, around 84% of them singletons; the top ten hold approximately 4%. The length of the CDR3 is 15 residues. Trimming stripped 0 bases from V and 0 bases from J, with 7 bases between. Per germline, CDR1 SGHRS and CDR2 YFSETQ. These data come from a study of cytomegalovirus exposure and HLA in healthy donors. Study-wide findings and caveats: Beyond CMV serostatus, there was no information to go on about immune exposure. The study designated fewer than 200 TCR beta chains cytomegalovirus-associated. The study carried out a later analysis of TCR beta sequences. It associated approximately 17,000 of them with specific HLA alleles at a false discovery rate of 0.05.

The sample was PBMCs. This receptor was taken from a woman aged 40 to 50 in good health and CMV-seropositive. The chain recombines TRBV5-1 with TRBJ1-5; unclear D gene. The CDR3 sequence is CASSLVGDSNQPQHF. The CDR3 bases are TGCGCCAGCAGCTTGGTCGGGGATAGCAATCAGCCCCAGCATTTT.